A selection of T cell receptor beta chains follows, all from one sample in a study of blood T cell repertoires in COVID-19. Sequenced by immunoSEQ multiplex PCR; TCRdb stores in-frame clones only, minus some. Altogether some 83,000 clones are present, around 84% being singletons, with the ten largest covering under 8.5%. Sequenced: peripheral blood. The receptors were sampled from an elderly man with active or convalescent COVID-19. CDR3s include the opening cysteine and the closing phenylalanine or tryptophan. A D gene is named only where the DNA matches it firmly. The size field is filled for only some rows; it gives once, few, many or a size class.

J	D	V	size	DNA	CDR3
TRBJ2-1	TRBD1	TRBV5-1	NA	TGCGCCAGCAGCTTGGTAGTACAGGGGGCGCGGAATGAGCAGTTCTTC	CASSLVVQGARNEQFF
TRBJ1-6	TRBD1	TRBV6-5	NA	TGTGCCAGCAGTTCCGGGACAGAGACCAGAAATTCACCCCTCCACTTT	CASSSGTETRNSPLHF
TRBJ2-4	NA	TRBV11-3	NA	TGTGCCAGCAGCAACGGTGCTATGGCCAAAAACATTCAGTACTTC	CASSNGAMAKNIQYF
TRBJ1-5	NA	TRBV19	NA	TGTGCCGTCGGCAGGGCCCGGCAGCCCCAGCATTTT	CAVGRARQPQHF
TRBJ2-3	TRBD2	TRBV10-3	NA	TGTGCCATCAGTGATTTGTGGACTAGCGGGAGGTCAGATACGCAGTATTTT	CAISDLWTSGRSDTQYF
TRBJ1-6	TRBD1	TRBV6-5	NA	TGTGCCAGCAGCCGCACCGGGACAGCCATTTCACCCCTCCACTTT	CASSRTGTAISPLHF
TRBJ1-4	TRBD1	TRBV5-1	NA	TGCGCCAGCAGCGGGGACAGTGCAACTAATGAAAAACTGTTTTTT	CASSGDSATNEKLFF
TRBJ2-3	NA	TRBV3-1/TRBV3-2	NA	TGTGCCAGCAGCCAAGATGCGGTCGCAGTAGGCACAGATACGCAGTATTTT	CASSQDAVAVGTDTQYF
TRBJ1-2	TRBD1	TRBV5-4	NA	TGTGCCAGCAGTTGGGACAGGGGGCAGGACGGCTACACCTTC	CASSWDRGQDGYTF
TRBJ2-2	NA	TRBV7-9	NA	TGTGCCAGCAGCTTACATACGACAGACGACACCGGGGAGCTGTTTTTT	CASSLHTTDDTGELFF
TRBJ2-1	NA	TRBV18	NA	TGTGCCAGCTCACCACCTCCGGTTCACAATGAGCAGTTCTTC	CASSPPPVHNEQFF
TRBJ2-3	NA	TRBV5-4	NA	TGTGCCAGCAGCCCAAACAGGGCTCGGAGCACAGATACGCAGTATTTT	CASSPNRARSTDTQYF
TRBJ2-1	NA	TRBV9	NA	TGTGCCAGCAGCGTTGCTCTGAGCTCCTACAATGAGCAGTTCTTC	CASSVALSSYNEQFF
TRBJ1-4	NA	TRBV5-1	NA	TGCGCCAGCAGCTTGGTAGGGGGGGCGCGAGGTGAAAAACTGTTTTTT	CASSLVGGARGEKLFF
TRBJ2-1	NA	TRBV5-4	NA	TGTGCCAGCAGCTCTGGTAGGGGATCACAGAATGAGCAGTTCTTC	CASSSGRGSQNEQFF
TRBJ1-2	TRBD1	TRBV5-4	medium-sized	TGTGCCAGCAGCTTGGGCATGGGGACAGACCTTAAGGGCTACACCTTC	CASSLGMGTDLKGYTF
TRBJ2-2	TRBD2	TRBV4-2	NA	TGTGCCAGCAGCCAAGAGCTAGCGGGGGGGTGGACCGGGGAGCTGTTTTTT	CASSQELAGGWTGELFF
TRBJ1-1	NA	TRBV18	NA	TGTGCCAGCTCACCACCGTGGCAGGGCACTGAAGCTTTCTTT	CASSPPWQGTEAFF
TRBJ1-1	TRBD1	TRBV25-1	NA	TGTGCCAGCAGTGACCCTGGACAGGGTGTGGACGAAGCTTTCTTT	CASSDPGQGVDEAFF
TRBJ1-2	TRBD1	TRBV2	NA	TGTGCCAGCGAGCCAGGAGGACAGGGTTATGGCTACACCTTC	CASEPGGQGYGYTF
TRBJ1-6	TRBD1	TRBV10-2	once	TGCGCCAGCAAGGACAGGGTGGGGATGCTGGGTTCACCCCTCCACTTT	CASKDRVGMLGSPLHF
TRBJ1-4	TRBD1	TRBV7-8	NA	TGTGCCAGCAGCTTAAAGTTAGGACAGGGTAATGAAAAACTGTTTTTT	CASSLKLGQGNEKLFF
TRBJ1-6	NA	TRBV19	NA	TGTGCCAGTAGTTTTTCGGCAGGGCGACGTTCACCCCTCCACTTT	CASSFSAGRRSPLHF
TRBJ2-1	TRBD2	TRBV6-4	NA	TGTGCCAGCAGTGTCTCGAGGCGCGGGGGGGCCGTAGAGCAGTTCTTC	CASSVSRRGGAVEQFF
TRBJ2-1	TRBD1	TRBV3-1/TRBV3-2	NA	TGTGCCAGCAGCCGGGACAGTAACTACAATGAGCAGTTCTTC	CASSRDSNYNEQFF
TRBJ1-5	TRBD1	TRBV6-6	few	TGTGCCAGCAGGACAGGGACACCCGACAATCAGCCCCAGCATTTT	CASRTGTPDNQPQHF
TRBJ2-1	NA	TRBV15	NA	TGTGCCACCAGCAGAGATTCCCAGGGAACCTACAATGAGCAGTTCTTC	CATSRDSQGTYNEQFF
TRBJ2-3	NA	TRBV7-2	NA	TGTGCCAGCAGCTTAGGCGGCGGTGCAGATACGCAGTATTTT	CASSLGGGADTQYF
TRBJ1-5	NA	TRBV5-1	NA	TGCGCCAGCAGCCCTGGGCCAGCCGATCAGCCCCAGCATTTT	CASSPGPADQPQHF
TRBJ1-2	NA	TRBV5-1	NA	TGCGCCAGCAGCTCTTCCCCAGGGACTAGTTACTATGGCTACACCTTC	CASSSSPGTSYYGYTF
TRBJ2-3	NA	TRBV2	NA	TGTGCCAGCAGTGACCAGGGAATAAGCACAGATACGCAGTATTTT	CASSDQGISTDTQYF
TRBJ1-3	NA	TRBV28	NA	TGTGCCAGCAGTTTAACCGGGGGAAACACCATATATTTT	CASSLTGGNTIYF
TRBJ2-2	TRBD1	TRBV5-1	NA	TGCGCCAGCAGCTCAAACAGGGGTTTCACCGGGGAGCTGTTTTTT	CASSSNRGFTGELFF
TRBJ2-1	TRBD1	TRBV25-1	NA	TGTGCCAGCAGTGCCCGGCGACAGGGGAATTACAATGAGCAGTTCTTC	CASSARRQGNYNEQFF
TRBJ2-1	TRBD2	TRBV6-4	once	TGTGCCAGCAGTCCAGCGGGGAGGGGCAATGAGCAGTTCTTC	CASSPAGRGNEQFF
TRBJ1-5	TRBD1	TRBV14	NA	TGTGCCAGCAGCCAAGAAAGGGACAGGGGATTGTTGAGCAATCAGCCCCAGCATTTT	CASSQERDRGLLSNQPQHF
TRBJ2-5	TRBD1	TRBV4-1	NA	TGCGCCAGAGAGAGACAGGGTAAGTTGGAGACCCAGTACTTC	CARERQGKLETQYF
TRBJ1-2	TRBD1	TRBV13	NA	TGTGCCAGCAGCTTAGGAATAGGGAGACAGGGAGGTTACTATGGCTACACCTTC	CASSLGIGRQGGYYGYTF
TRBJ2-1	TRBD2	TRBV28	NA	TGTGCCAGCATTGGGACTAGCGGACCGGGCTCCTACAATGAGCAGTTCTTC	CASIGTSGPGSYNEQFF
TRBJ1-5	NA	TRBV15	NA	TGTGCCACCAGCAGAGATCGTTCAGGGGGCAATCAGCCCCAGCATTTT	CATSRDRSGGNQPQHF
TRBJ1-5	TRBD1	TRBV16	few	TGTGCCAGCAGCCGGACAGGACCCAATCAGCCCCAGCATTTT	CASSRTGPNQPQHF
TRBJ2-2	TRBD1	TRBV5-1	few	TGCGCCAGCAGCTTGAGGGGACAGGGGGCCTCCGGGGAGCTGTTTTTT	CASSLRGQGASGELFF
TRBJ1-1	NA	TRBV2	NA	TGTGCCAGCAGTGTGGACAGTAACACTGAAGCTTTCTTT	CASSVDSNTEAFF
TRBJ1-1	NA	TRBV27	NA	TGTGCCAGCACCAATGACTTGAACACTGAAGCTTTCTTT	CASTNDLNTEAFF
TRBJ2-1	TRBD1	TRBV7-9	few	TGTGCCAGCAGCTCTCGACAGGGTCAGGATGAGCAGTTCTTC	CASSSRQGQDEQFF
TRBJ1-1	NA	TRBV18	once	TGTGCCAGCTCATCCCGGGCAAGGGGGATGAACACTGAAGCTTTCTTT	CASSSRARGMNTEAFF
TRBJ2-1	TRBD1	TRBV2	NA	TGTGCCAGCAGTGGAGCAGGGGGCGCTTTGGATGAGCAGTTCTTC	CASSGAGGALDEQFF